A selection of T cell receptor beta chains follows, all from one sample in a study of cytomegalovirus exposure and HLA in healthy donors. Using immunoSEQ multiplex PCR, the repertoire was profiled, and TCRdb retains in-frame clones only, with some absent. The table shows fewer than 200,000 clones, with approximately 70% occurring only once. The sample comprised PBMCs. These receptors were taken from a woman under 40 in good health and CMV-seronegative. Both conserved end residues are part of each CDR3. The order of the fields is V gene, D gene, clone size, CDR3 protein. The D gene is left open where the match is weak. The size field is filled for only some rows; it gives once, few, many or a size class.

v_gene: TRBV25-1; d_gene: TRBD2; abundance: few; CDR3aa: CASSYSGTRAYEQYF
v_gene: TRBV4-1; d_gene: TRBD1; abundance: -; CDR3aa: CASSQQQGETGNTIYF
v_gene: TRBV6-5; d_gene: -; abundance: -; CDR3aa: CASSNTGYSYEQYF
v_gene: TRBV14; d_gene: -; abundance: -; CDR3aa: CASSQGRAYEQYF
v_gene: TRBV6-5; d_gene: -; abundance: -; CDR3aa: CASTKGGRGGNTIYF
v_gene: TRBV7-9; d_gene: -; abundance: -; CDR3aa: CASSLVEGTNTDTQYF
v_gene: TRBV25-1; d_gene: TRBD1; abundance: -; CDR3aa: CASSEHRGRVMEKLFF
v_gene: TRBV6-1; d_gene: -; abundance: -; CDR3aa: CASSSGMRGQPQHF
v_gene: TRBV7-2; d_gene: TRBD2; abundance: -; CDR3aa: CASSFRTSGRFQYF
v_gene: TRBV18; d_gene: -; abundance: -; CDR3aa: CASSKRTNEKLFF
v_gene: TRBV6-1; d_gene: -; abundance: -; CDR3aa: CASVRSYGYTF
v_gene: TRBV2; d_gene: -; abundance: few; CDR3aa: CASSDRGLSGNTIYF
v_gene: TRBV5-1; d_gene: TRBD1; abundance: -; CDR3aa: CASSLGQGSGTEAFF
v_gene: TRBV12-5; d_gene: TRBD1; abundance: -; CDR3aa: CASGLVFPRLGGDRESSGNTIYF
v_gene: TRBV4-1; d_gene: -; abundance: -; CDR3aa: CASSQDMGGLRKAFF
v_gene: TRBV5-1; d_gene: -; abundance: -; CDR3aa: CASSLDGRWEKLFF
v_gene: TRBV27; d_gene: -; abundance: -; CDR3aa: CASSPTPSGHEQFF
v_gene: TRBV7-8; d_gene: TRBD1; abundance: -; CDR3aa: CASSLARVVRPGGRNYGYTF
v_gene: TRBV4-1; d_gene: TRBD1; abundance: -; CDR3aa: CASSHLGQSYGYTF
v_gene: TRBV4-2; d_gene: TRBD2; abundance: -; CDR3aa: CASSPRTREKGYEQYF
v_gene: TRBV11-2; d_gene: -; abundance: -; CDR3aa: CASGRPYEQYF
v_gene: TRBV7-9; d_gene: -; abundance: -; CDR3aa: CASSETRRLGGHF
v_gene: TRBV7-2; d_gene: -; abundance: -; CDR3aa: CASSLELLYEQYF
v_gene: TRBV5-1; d_gene: TRBD1; abundance: -; CDR3aa: CASSLDRAYEQYF
v_gene: TRBV7-9; d_gene: -; abundance: -; CDR3aa: CASSPPASLEELFF
v_gene: TRBV30; d_gene: -; abundance: -; CDR3aa: CAWSVTDSWDYGYTF
v_gene: TRBV7-3; d_gene: TRBD1; abundance: -; CDR3aa: CASSLGQGAPYGYTF
v_gene: TRBV7-8; d_gene: -; abundance: -; CDR3aa: CASSSVELGDLEQTQYF
v_gene: TRBV7-3; d_gene: -; abundance: few; CDR3aa: CASSLMGRGNEQFF
v_gene: TRBV9; d_gene: -; abundance: -; CDR3aa: CASSTSPRVSGELFF
v_gene: TRBV19; d_gene: -; abundance: -; CDR3aa: CASRLGQNTEAFF
v_gene: TRBV5-1; d_gene: -; abundance: -; CDR3aa: CASSRTLATEAFF
v_gene: TRBV5-1; d_gene: -; abundance: -; CDR3aa: CASSLLQGPYNEQFF
v_gene: TRBV7-3; d_gene: TRBD1; abundance: -; CDR3aa: CASSLTPTTGGTEAFF
v_gene: TRBV19; d_gene: TRBD1; abundance: -; CDR3aa: CASIPGQGEGYGYTF
v_gene: TRBV5-6; d_gene: -; abundance: -; CDR3aa: CASRSIQGRGYEQYF
v_gene: TRBV2; d_gene: -; abundance: -; CDR3aa: CASSDSNNQPQHF
v_gene: TRBV5-1; d_gene: TRBD2; abundance: -; CDR3aa: CASSLGLAGDSSYEQYF
v_gene: TRBV4-3; d_gene: -; abundance: once; CDR3aa: CASSQDLTGILSNQPQHF
v_gene: TRBV6-6; d_gene: TRBD1; abundance: few; CDR3aa: CASNSHDRGNEQFF
v_gene: TRBV2; d_gene: -; abundance: -; CDR3aa: CASTLGAPEAFF
v_gene: TRBV29-1; d_gene: TRBD1; abundance: -; CDR3aa: CSAADRGKYEQYF
v_gene: TRBV28; d_gene: TRBD2; abundance: -; CDR3aa: CASQSGSFADTQYF
v_gene: TRBV7-2; d_gene: -; abundance: -; CDR3aa: CASSLGPTGQQFF
v_gene: TRBV27; d_gene: TRBD2; abundance: -; CDR3aa: CASSPTSGSWGTPYEQYF
v_gene: TRBV19; d_gene: TRBD1; abundance: -; CDR3aa: CASRSGQGGWINQPQHF
v_gene: TRBV6-6; d_gene: TRBD1; abundance: many; CDR3aa: CASSTPTGKNTEAFF
v_gene: TRBV27; d_gene: -; abundance: -; CDR3aa: CASSPSRDTYGYTF
v_gene: TRBV7-9; d_gene: -; abundance: -; CDR3aa: CASSLVAAWPTGNTIYF
v_gene: TRBV2; d_gene: TRBD1; abundance: -; CDR3aa: CASSADRGYEKLFF
v_gene: TRBV5-1; d_gene: TRBD2; abundance: -; CDR3aa: CASSLESRLAGTYEQYF
v_gene: TRBV5-8; d_gene: TRBD2; abundance: -; CDR3aa: CASSRRLAGGPGAYNEQFF
v_gene: TRBV6-1; d_gene: TRBD1; abundance: -; CDR3aa: CASSRTGQGNQPQHF
v_gene: TRBV5-8; d_gene: TRBD1; abundance: -; CDR3aa: CASSWDTGGHNQPQHF
v_gene: TRBV28; d_gene: TRBD1; abundance: -; CDR3aa: CASTEGGQGVSGANVLTF
v_gene: TRBV4-2; d_gene: TRBD2; abundance: few; CDR3aa: CASSPGLAGVLSGQYF
v_gene: TRBV10-1; d_gene: TRBD2; abundance: -; CDR3aa: CASSERLAGWGNEQFF
v_gene: TRBV11-2; d_gene: TRBD2; abundance: -; CDR3aa: CASRGGLAGVHEQYF
v_gene: TRBV18; d_gene: TRBD1; abundance: -; CDR3aa: CASSPLQTGSISSGNTIYF
v_gene: TRBV9; d_gene: -; abundance: -; CDR3aa: CASSGGLVETQYF